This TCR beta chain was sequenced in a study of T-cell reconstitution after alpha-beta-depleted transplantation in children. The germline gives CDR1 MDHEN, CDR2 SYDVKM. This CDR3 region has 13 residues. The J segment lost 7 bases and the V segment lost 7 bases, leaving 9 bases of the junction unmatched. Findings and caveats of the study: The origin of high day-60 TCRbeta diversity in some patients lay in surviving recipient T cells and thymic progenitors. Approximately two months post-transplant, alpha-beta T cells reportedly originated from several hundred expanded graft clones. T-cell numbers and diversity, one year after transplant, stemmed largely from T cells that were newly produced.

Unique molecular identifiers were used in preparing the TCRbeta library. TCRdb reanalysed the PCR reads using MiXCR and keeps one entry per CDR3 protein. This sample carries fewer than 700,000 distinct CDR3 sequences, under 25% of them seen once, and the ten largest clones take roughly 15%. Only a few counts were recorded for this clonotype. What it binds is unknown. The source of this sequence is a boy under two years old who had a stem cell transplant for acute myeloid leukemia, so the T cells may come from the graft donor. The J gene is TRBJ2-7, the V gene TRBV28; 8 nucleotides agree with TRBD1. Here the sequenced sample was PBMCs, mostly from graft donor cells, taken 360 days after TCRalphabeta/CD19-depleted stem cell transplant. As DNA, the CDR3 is TGTGCCAGCACTTCTACAGGGGACAGGGAGCAGTACGTC. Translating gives CASTSTGDREQYV.